The 19 T cell receptor beta chains below all came from one sample that was sequenced in a study of blood T cell repertoires in COVID-19. Assay: immunoSEQ multiplex PCR; the TCRdb copy retains only in-frame clones and omits some. The sample yields hundreds of thousands of clones, roughly 83% seen once. Sequencing input: peripheral blood. These receptors came from a woman aged 80 or over with acute or convalescent COVID-19.

The rearrangement uses TRBV2 and TRBJ2-3; TRBD2 agrees at 10 bases. CDR1 and CDR2 (germline): SNHLY, FYNNEI. The CDR3 contains 14 residues. V gave up 6 bases and J gave up 4 bases; unmatched junction bases: 4. The CDR3 spells CASRAGTSADTQYF. In DNA, the CDR3 is TGTGCCAGCAGGGCCGGGACTAGCGCAGATACGCAGTATTTT.

In its sample, this clone was seen once. The chain recombines TRBV19 with TRBJ1-1; TRBD1 matches 7 bases. Trimming took 5 bases from V and 0 from J; bases not matched to a gene: 3. Germline CDR1 LNHDA, CDR2 SQIVND (reference sequence). The CDR3 has 14 amino acids. This chain's CDR3 is CASSVTGVNTEAFF. DNA for the CDR3: TGTGCCAGTAGTGTCACAGGGGTGAACACTGAAGCTTTCTTT.

The chain carries TRBV27 and TRBJ2-7; tentative D call: TRBD2 (6 bases). The CDR3 consists of 12 residues. V was shortened by 4 bases and J by 12 bases, with 16 bases between the two germline ends. Germline V gene data show CDR1 as MNHEY and CDR2 as SMNVEV (reference sequence). The CDR3 reads CASSSYTSKRYF. The CDR3 nucleotides read TGTGCCAGCAGTTCCTATACTAGCAAGCGGTACTTC.

V and J are TRBV16 and TRBJ1-5; 9 bases fit TRBD1. Germline values: CDR1 KGHSY, CDR2 FQNENV. This CDR3 has 15 amino acids. After removal of 2 bases from V and 5 bases from J, the junction contained 4 bases not matched to a gene. The CDR3 reads CASSQRTGEDQPQHF. The CDR3 coding sequence is TGTGCCAGCAGCCAACGGACAGGGGAGGATCAGCCCCAGCATTTT.

The chain couples TRBV12-3 or TRBV12-4 to TRBJ1-6, with 7 bases fitting TRBD1. The CDR3 covers 13 residues. With 5 bases clipped from V and 12 bases from J, the junction kept 7 bases outside the gene matches. Here the CDR3 reads CASSTTGRIPLHF. In nucleotides, the CDR3 is TGTGCCAGCAGTACGACAGGGCGTATACCCCTCCACTTT.

This clone was seen a single time. The J gene is TRBJ2-3, the V gene TRBV18, with D possibly being TRBD2 (6 bases). CDR3 length: 13 residues. V dropped 5 bases and J dropped 2 bases, with 8 bases sitting between them. The germline V gene has CDR1 KGHSH and CDR2 LQKENI. In DNA form, the CDR3 reads TGTGCCAGCTCAGGGGGGACCACAGATACGCAGTATTTT. Translated: CASSGGTTDTQYF.

The chain employs TRBV2 and TRBJ2-1; 8 bases agree with TRBD1. Germline V gene data show CDR1 as SNHLY and CDR2 as FYNNEI. The junction had 5 bases not matched to a gene; V was cut back by 6 bases and J by 4 bases. The CDR3 length is 14 residues. The CDR3 sequence is CASRPGQAYNEQFF. CDR3 nucleotide sequence: TGTGCCAGCAGGCCGGGACAGGCATACAATGAGCAGTTCTTC.

This clone occurred once. The gene calls are TRBV6-5 and TRBJ1-2; D ambiguous. V dropped 6 bases and J dropped 2 bases, with 7 bases sitting between them. CDR3 length equals 12 residues. The germline V gene has CDR1 MNHEY and CDR2 SVGAGI. Written as DNA, the CDR3 is TGTGCCAGCAGGAAAGAGAACTATGGCTACACCTTC. Its translation: CASRKENYGYTF.

The chain joins TRBV5-5 to TRBJ2-5; 8 bases fit TRBD1. Germline loops: CDR1 SGHKS, CDR2 YYEKEE (reference sequence). The V gene end was trimmed by 4 bases and the J gene end by 5 bases; junction bases not matched to a gene: 13. This CDR3 is 16 amino acids long. The DNA for the CDR3 is TGTGCCAGCAGCCCCGTCGCAGGACAGGGCAGGGAGACCCAGTACTTC. This codes for CASSPVAGQGRETQYF.

V gene TRBV3-1 (or the pseudogene TRBV3-2) combines with J gene TRBJ2-1, with D perhaps TRBD1 (5 bases). V was shortened by 4 bases and J by 3 bases, with 13 bases between the two germline ends. Germline V CDR1 and CDR2: LGHDT, YNNKEL (reference sequence). The CDR3 is 15 residues long. The CDR3 reads CASSPVGAFYNEQFF. Written as DNA, the CDR3 is TGTGCCAGCAGCCCTGTTGGGGCCTTCTACAATGAGCAGTTCTTC.

The chain has TRBV2 and TRBJ2-7, with 9 bases lining up with TRBD1. The germline V gene encodes CDR1 SNHLY and CDR2 FYNNEI. The CDR3 extends over 13 amino acids. Unmatched junction bases numbered 2, after V lost 6 bases and J lost 2 bases. CDR3 amino acids: CASRRTGAYEQYF. CDR3 coding DNA: TGTGCCAGCAGACGGACAGGGGCCTACGAGCAGTACTTC.

The chain couples TRBV3-1 (or the pseudogene TRBV3-2) to TRBJ2-5, with TRBD2 identical over 14 bases. The CDR3 spans 16 residues. The junction had 3 bases not matched to a gene; V was cut back by 3 bases and J by 3 bases. The germline V gene has CDR1 LGHDT and CDR2 YNNKEL (reference sequence). CDR3 nucleotides: TGTGCCAGCAGCCAGACTAGCGGGGGGGCGGAAGAGACCCAGTACTTC. As protein: CASSQTSGGAEETQYF.

This chain's CDR3 is CASSYPNEQFF. The DNA of the CDR3 is TGTGCCAGCAGTTATCCTAATGAGCAGTTCTTC. The chain links TRBV2 to TRBJ2-1; D not certain. The CDR3 has 11 amino acids. CDR1 is SNHLY, CDR2 FYNNEI, per germline. V lost 5 bases to trimming and J lost 7 bases, with 6 bases between them.

This clone was found a few times. This sequence joins TRBV11-2 and TRBJ1-2; possibly TRBD1 for D (5 bases). Trimming stripped 0 bases from V and 4 bases from J, with 9 bases between. The germline gives CDR1 SGHAT, CDR2 FQNNGV. This CDR3 is built from 14 residues. This CDR3 is CASSLDAGPYGYTF. CDR3 nucleotides: TGTGCCAGCAGCTTAGACGCAGGGCCCTATGGCTACACCTTC.

The V and J genes are TRBV19 and TRBJ2-2, with TRBD1 identical over 7 bases. V was clipped by 3 bases and J by 0 bases; unmatched bases: 10. CDR1 LNHDA and CDR2 SQIVND come from the germline V gene (reference sequence). The CDR3 is 18 residues long. The CDR3 nucleotides read TGTGCCAGTAGTATTACCGGGACAGTATTCGCGAACACCGGGGAGCTGTTTTTT. Amino acids: CASSITGTVFANTGELFF. The full variable domain, completed using reference TRBV19 and TRBJ2-2, is DGGITQSPKYLFRKEGQNVTLSCEQNLNHDAMYWYRQDPGQGLRLIYYSQIVNDFQKGDIAEGYSVSREKKESFPLTVTSAQKNPTAFYLCASSITGTVFANTGELFFGEGSRLTVL.

This clone was seen a single time. This chain joins TRBV11-3 and TRBJ1-1; D perhaps matches TRBD1 (5 bases). Germline V lookup: CDR1 SGHNT, CDR2 YENEEA. The CDR3 is 12 amino acids. V was pared by 1 base and J by 7 bases, with 7 bases between. In nucleotides, the CDR3 is TGTGCCAGCAGCTTAGTGGGGGGTGAAGCTTTCTTT. Its protein is CASSLVGGEAFF.

The gene calls are TRBV10-2 and TRBJ2-1; possible D gene TRBD2, 5 bases. The CDR3 loop spans 15 amino acids. V gave up 3 bases and J gave up 9 bases, with 18 bases separating them. Germline CDR1 is WSHSY and CDR2 is SAAADI. The CDR3 DNA is TGCGCCAGCAGTGACTCCCGTCGACGGGCGGGTGAGCAGTTCTTC. It codes for CASSDSRRRAGEQFF.

This clone was picked up a small number of times. The chain employs TRBV28 and TRBJ2-2; TRBD1 matches 8 bases. V lost 5 bases and J lost 6; bases outside the gene matches: 5. Per the germline V gene, CDR1 is MDHEN and CDR2 is SYDVKM. CDR3 length: 14 amino acids. CDR3 in amino acids: CASSAPGQAGELFF. The CDR3 DNA sequence: TGTGCCAGCAGTGCCCCGGGACAGGCCGGGGAGCTGTTTTTT.

This sequence joins TRBV2 and TRBJ2-7; D is unclear. This CDR3 is built from 11 residues. Looked up from germline, CDR1 is SNHLY and CDR2 is FYNNEI. CDR3 in amino acids: CASKGVLEQYF. The CDR3 bases are TGTGCATCAAAAGGAGTTCTCGAGCAGTACTTC.